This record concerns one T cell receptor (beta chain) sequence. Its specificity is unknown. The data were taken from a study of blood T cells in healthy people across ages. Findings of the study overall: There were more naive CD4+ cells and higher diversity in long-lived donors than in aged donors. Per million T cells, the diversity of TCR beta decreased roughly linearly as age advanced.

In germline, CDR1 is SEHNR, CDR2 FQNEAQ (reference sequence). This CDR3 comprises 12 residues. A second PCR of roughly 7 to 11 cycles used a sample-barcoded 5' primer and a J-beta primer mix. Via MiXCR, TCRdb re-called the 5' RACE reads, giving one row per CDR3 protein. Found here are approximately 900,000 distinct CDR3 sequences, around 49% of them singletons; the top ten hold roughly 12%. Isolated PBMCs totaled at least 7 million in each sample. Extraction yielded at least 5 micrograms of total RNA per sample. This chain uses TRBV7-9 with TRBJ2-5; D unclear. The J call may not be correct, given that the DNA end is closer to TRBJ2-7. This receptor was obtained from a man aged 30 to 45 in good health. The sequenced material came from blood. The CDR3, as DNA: TGTGCCAGCAGCTTTGTGATATTCGAGCAGTACTTC. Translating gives CASSFVIFEQYF.